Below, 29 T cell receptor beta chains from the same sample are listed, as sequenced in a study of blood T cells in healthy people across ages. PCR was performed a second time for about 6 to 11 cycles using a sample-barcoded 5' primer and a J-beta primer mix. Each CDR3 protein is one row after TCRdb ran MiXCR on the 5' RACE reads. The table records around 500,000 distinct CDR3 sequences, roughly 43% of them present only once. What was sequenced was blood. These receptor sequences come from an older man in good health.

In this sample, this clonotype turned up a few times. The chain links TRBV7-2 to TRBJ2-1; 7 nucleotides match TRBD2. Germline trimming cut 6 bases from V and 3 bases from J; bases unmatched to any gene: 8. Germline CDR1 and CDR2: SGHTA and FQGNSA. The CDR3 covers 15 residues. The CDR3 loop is CASSGGGTIYNEQFF. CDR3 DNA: TGTGCCAGCAGTGGGGGGGGTACAATCTACAATGAGCAGTTCTTC.

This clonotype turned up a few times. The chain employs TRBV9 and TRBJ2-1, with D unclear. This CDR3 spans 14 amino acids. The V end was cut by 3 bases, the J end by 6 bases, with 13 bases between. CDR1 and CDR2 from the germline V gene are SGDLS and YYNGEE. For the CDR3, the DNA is TGTGCCAGCAGCGCCATGGATCTGGGCAATGAGCAGTTCTTC. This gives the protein CASSAMDLGNEQFF.

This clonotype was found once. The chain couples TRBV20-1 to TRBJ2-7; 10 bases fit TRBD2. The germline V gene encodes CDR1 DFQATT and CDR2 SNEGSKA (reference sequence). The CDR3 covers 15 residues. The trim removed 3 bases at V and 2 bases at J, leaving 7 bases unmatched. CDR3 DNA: TGCAGTGCTAGCATAGCGGGAGGAGGTGCCTACGAGCAGTACTTC. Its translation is CSASIAGGGAYEQYF.

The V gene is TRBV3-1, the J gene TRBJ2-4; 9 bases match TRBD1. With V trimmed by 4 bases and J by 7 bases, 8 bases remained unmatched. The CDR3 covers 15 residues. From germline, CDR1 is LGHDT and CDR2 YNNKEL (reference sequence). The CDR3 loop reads CASSPQPGTGNIQYF. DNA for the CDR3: TGTGCCAGCAGCCCCCAGCCCGGGACAGGGAACATTCAGTACTTC.

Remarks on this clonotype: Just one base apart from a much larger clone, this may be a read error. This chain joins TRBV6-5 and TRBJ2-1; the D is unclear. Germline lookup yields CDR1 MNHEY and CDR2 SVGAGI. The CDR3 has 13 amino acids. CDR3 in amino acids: CAGSRASSNEQFF. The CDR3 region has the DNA TGTGCCGGCAGCCGGGCGTCATCAAATGAGCAGTTCTTC.

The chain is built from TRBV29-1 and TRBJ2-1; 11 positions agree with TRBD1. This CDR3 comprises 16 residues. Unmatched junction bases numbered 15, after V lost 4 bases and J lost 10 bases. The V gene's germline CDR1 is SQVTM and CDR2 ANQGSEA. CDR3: CSVGSPGQGGSYEQFF. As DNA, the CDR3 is TGCAGCGTTGGTTCGCCGGGACAGGGGGGGTCCTACGAGCAGTTCTTC.

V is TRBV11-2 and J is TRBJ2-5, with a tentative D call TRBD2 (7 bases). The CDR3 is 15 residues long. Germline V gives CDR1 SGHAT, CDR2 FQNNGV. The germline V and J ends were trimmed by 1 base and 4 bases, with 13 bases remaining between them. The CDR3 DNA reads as TGTGCCAGCAGCTTAGGCCAGAGGGGGGGAGAGACCCAGTACTTC. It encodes CASSLGQRGGETQYF.

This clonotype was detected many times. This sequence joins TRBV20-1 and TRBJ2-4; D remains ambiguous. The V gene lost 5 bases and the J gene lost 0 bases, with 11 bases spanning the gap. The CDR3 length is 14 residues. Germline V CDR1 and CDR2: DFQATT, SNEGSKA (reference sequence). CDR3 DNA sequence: TGCAGTGCTGGCTTGAGGCTAGCCAAAAACATTCAGTACTTC. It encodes CSAGLRLAKNIQYF.

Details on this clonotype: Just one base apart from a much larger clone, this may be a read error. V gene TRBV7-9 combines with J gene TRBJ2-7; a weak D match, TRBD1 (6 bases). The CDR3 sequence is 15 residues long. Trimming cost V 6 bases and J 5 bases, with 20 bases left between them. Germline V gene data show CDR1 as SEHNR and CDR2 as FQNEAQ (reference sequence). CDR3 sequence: CASSPDRSPRHEQYF. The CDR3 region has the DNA TGTGCCAGCAGTCCCGACAGGTCCCCTCGCCACGAGCAGTACTTC.

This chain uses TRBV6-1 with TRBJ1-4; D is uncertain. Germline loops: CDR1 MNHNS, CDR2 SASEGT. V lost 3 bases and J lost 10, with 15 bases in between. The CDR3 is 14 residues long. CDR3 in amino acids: CASSDVRDGGKLFF. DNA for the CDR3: TGTGCCAGCAGTGATGTACGGGATGGTGGAAAACTGTTTTTT.

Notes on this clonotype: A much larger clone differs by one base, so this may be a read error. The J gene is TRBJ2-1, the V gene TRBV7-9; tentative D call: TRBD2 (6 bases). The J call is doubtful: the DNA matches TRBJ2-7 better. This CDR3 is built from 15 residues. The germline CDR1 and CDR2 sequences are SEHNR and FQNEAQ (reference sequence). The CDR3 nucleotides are TGTGCCAGCAGTCAGCTCTGGGGGGTCCACAATGAGCAGTACTTC. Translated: CASSQLWGVHNEQYF.

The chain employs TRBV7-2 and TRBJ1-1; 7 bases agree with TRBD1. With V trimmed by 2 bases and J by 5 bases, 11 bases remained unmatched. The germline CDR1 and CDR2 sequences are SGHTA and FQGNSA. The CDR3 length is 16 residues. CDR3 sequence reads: CASSLRPAGGRTEAFF. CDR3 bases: TGTGCCAGCAGCTTACGGCCCGCAGGGGGACGAACTGAAGCTTTCTTT.

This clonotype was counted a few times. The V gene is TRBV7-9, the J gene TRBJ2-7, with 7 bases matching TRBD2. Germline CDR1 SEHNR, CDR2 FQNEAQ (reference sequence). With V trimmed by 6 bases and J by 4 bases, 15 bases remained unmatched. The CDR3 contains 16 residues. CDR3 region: CASSTYGRPEDYEQYF. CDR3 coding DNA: TGTGCCAGCAGTACTTACGGGAGGCCAGAGGATTACGAGCAGTACTTC.

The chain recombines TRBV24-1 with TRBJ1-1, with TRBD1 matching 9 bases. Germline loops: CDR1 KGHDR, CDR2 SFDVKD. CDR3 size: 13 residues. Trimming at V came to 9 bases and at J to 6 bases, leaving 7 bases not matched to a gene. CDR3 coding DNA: TGTGCCACCTCCGGGACAGGGTCTTCTGAAGCTTTCTTT. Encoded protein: CATSGTGSSEAFF.

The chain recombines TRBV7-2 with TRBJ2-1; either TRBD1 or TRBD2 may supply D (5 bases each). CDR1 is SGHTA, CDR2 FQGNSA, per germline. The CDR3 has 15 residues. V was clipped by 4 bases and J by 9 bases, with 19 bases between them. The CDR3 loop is CASSYPRGGAVEQFF. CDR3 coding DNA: TGTGCCAGCAGCTATCCCCGTGGGGGAGCTGTTGAGCAGTTCTTC.

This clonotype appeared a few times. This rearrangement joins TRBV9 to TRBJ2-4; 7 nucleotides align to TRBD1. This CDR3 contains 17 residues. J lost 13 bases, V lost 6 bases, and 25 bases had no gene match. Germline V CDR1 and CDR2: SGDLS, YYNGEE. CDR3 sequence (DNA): TGTGCCAGCAAGTGGTTCGGTGAGGGGGCGTTTTTGAGGGAGCAGTACTTC. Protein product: CASKWFGEGAFLREQYF.

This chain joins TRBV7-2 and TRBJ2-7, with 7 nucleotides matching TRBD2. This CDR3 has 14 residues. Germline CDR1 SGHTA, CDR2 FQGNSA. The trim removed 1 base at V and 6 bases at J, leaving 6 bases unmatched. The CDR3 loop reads CASSLVWTSAEQYF. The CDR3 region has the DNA TGTGCCAGCAGCTTAGTGTGGACTAGTGCCGAGCAGTACTTC.

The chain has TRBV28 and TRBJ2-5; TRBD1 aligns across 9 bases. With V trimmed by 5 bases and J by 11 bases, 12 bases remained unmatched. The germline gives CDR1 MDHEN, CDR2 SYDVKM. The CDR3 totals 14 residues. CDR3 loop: CASSTGTGLIQQYF. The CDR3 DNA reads TGTGCCAGCAGTACCGGGACAGGGTTAATACAGCAGTACTTC. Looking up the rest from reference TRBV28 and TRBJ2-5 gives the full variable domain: DVKVTQSSRYLVKRTGEKVFLECVQDMDHENMFWYRQDPGLGLRLIYFSYDVKMKEKGDIPEGYSVSREKKERFSLILESASTNQTSMYLCASSTGTGLIQQYFGPGTRLLVL.

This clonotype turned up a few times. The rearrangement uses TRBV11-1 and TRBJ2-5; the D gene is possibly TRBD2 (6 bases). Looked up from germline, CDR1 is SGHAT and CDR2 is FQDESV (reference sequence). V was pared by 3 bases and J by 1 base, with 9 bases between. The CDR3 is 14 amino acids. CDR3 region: CASSFRGTQETQYF. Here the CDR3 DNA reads TGTGCCAGCAGCTTCCGGGGGACCCAAGAGACCCAGTACTTC.

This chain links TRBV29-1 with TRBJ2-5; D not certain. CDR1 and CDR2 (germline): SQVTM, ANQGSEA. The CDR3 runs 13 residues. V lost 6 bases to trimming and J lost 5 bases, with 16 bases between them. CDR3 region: CSVRLVLTETQYF. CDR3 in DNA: TGCAGCGTCCGACTCGTTTTGACTGAGACCCAGTACTTC.

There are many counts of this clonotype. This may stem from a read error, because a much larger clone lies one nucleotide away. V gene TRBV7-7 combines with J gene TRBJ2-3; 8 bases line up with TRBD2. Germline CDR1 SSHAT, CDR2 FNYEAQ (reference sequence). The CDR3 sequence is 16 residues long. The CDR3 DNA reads TGTGCTAGCAGCTTCGGTGCGGGAGGAAGCACAGATACGCAGTATTTT. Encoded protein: CASSFGAGGSTDTQYF.

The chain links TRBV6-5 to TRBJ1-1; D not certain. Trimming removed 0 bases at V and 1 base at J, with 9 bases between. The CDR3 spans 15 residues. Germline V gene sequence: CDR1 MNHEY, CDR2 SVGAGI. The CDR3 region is CASSYSRWGNTEAFF. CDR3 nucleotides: TGTGCCAGCAGTTACTCGAGGTGGGGGAACACTGAAGCTTTCTTT.

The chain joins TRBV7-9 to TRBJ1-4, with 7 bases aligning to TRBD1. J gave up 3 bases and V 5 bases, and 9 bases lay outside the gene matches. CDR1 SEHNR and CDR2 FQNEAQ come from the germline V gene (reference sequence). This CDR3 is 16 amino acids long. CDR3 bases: TGTGCCAGCAGCCGCGACAGGGTTGGGTCTAATGAAAAACTGTTTTTT. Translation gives CASSRDRVGSNEKLFF.

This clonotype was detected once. In DNA, the CDR3 is TGTGCCAGCAGCTATAATTCGGTGAACACTGAAGCTTTCTTT. This encodes CASSYNSVNTEAFF. The genes are TRBV6-1 and TRBJ1-1; D remains ambiguous. The length of the CDR3 is 14 residues. V was pared by 6 bases and J by 0 bases, with 11 bases between. Germline assignment: CDR1 MNHNS and CDR2 SASEGT.

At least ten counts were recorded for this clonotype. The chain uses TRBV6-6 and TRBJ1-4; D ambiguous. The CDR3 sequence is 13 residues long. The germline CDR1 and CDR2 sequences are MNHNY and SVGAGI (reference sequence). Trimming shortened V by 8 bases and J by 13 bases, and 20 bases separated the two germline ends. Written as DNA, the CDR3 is TGTGCCAGCCGCAGAGGGATATTGTGGGCACTGTTTTTT. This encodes CASRRGILWALFF.

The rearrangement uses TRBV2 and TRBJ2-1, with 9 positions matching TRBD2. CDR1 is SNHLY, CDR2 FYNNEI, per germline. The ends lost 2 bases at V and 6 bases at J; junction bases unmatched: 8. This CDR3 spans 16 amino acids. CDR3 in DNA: TGTGCCAGCAGTGAAATGGGGCGGGAGGGCCTCAATGAGCAGTTCTTC. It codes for CASSEMGREGLNEQFF.

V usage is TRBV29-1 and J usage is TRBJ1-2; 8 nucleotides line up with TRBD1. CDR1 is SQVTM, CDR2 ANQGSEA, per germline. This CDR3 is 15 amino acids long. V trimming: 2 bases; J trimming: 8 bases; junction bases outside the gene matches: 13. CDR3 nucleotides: TGCAGCGTTGAACCAGGGGGCGTCACCTCGGGCGGCTACACCTTC. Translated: CSVEPGGVTSGGYTF.

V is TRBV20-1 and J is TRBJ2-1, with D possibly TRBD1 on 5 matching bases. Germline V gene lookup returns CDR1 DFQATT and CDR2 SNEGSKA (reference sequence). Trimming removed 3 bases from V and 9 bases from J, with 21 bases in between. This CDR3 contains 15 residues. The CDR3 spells CSARVPGPTDSEQFF. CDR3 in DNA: TGCAGTGCTAGGGTTCCGGGCCCCACTGACAGTGAGCAGTTCTTC.

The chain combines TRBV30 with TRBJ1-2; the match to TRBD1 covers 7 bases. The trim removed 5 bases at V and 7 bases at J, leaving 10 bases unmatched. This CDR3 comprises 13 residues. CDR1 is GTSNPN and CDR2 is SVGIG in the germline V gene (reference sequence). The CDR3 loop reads CAWGRQGSGGYTF. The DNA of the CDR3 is TGTGCCTGGGGGCGACAGGGTAGCGGTGGCTACACCTTC.